This TCR beta chain was sequenced for a study of cytomegalovirus exposure and HLA in healthy donors. Vbeta (60) and Jbeta (13) primers were used in the PCR. Using immunoSEQ multiplex PCR, the repertoire was profiled, and TCRdb retains in-frame clones only, with some absent. The sample holds around 150,000 clones; about four fifths are singletons and the top ten take about 1%. Study-wide findings and caveats: The authors later linked a missense DCLRE1C variant to TCR beta V- and J-gene trimming.

Note on this clone: No antigen is known for it.

This CDR3 contains 14 residues. Germline CDR1 is SGDLS and CDR2 is YYNGEE. With V trimmed by 4 bases and J by 3 bases, 4 bases remained unmatched. The chain carries TRBV9 and TRBJ1-3; 7 bases are shared with TRBD1. This receptor was taken from a male donor in good health and CMV-seronegative. Material: PBMCs. The CDR3 protein is CASSMTGNGNTIYF. The CDR3 DNA is TGTGCCAGCAGCATGACAGGGAATGGAAACACCATATATTTT.